Following are 32 T cell receptor beta chains from one sample sequenced in a study of OX40 agonist ivuxolimab in advanced cancers. Produced via immunoSEQ multiplex PCR; TCRdb's table is partial and in-frame only. The sample consists of tens of thousands of clones, 70% to 90% of them appearing once. The sample was CD4+ or CD8+ T cells sorted from blood, taken in a trial of the OX40 agonist ivuxolimab. The receptors originated from an adult with an advanced solid tumor such as melanoma, head and neck, liver or kidney cancer.

This chain uses TRBV6-1 with TRBJ2-7; D remains ambiguous. Germline CDR1 is MNHNS and CDR2 is SASEGT. V lost 4 bases, J lost 3 bases, and 16 bases lay in between. CDR3 length equals 15 residues. The CDR3 DNA follows: TGTGCCAGCAGTGGACGGAAGGGTGGCAACTACGAGCAGTACTTC. Its protein product is CASSGRKGGNYEQYF.

The chain uses TRBV19 and TRBJ2-1; the D gene could be TRBD1 or TRBD2 (5 bases each). V was trimmed by 9 bases and J by 2 bases, leaving 11 bases between them. Germline-derived CDR1 and CDR2 are LNHDA and SQIVND (reference sequence). The CDR3 is 13 residues long. CDR3 amino acids: CASGTLAYNEQFF. The DNA for the CDR3 is TGTGCCAGCGGGACCCTGGCCTACAATGAGCAGTTCTTC.

The genes are TRBV20-1 and TRBJ2-1; TRBD2 matches 9 bases. The V gene's germline CDR1 is DFQATT and CDR2 SNEGSKA (reference sequence). CDR3 size: 11 residues. V shed 5 bases and J 12 bases; nucleotides not matched to a gene: 5. The CDR3 loop reads CSALAGDGQFF. The CDR3 DNA reads TGCAGTGCTTTAGCGGGAGATGGGCAGTTCTTC.

As regards this clone: The sample carries other DNA sequences with the same CDR3. The chain combines TRBV5-1 with TRBJ2-1, with D unclear. This CDR3 is 14 amino acids long. CDR1 and CDR2 from the germline V gene are SGHRS and YFSETQ. V was pared by 2 bases and J by 0 bases, with 6 bases between. The CDR3 sequence: CASSFGSSYNEQFF. The DNA for the CDR3 is TGCGCCAGCAGCTTTGGTAGCTCCTACAATGAGCAGTTCTTC. Full variable domain (missing parts from reference TRBV5-1 and TRBJ2-1): KAGVTQTPRYLIKTRGQQVTLSCSPISGHRSVSWYQQTPGQGLQFLFEYFSETQRNKGNFPGRFSGRQFSNSRSEMNVSTLELGDSALYLCASSFGSSYNEQFFGPGTRLTVL.

The rearrangement links TRBV27 to TRBJ2-1; the D is unclear. CDR1 and CDR2 (germline): MNHEY, SMNVEV (reference sequence). The CDR3 sequence is 15 residues long. Trimming cost V 2 bases and J 7 bases, with 15 bases left between them. CDR3 sequence: CASSLGGSVVNEQFF. CDR3 coding DNA: TGTGCCAGCAGTTTAGGCGGATCAGTGGTTAATGAGCAGTTCTTC.

V usage is TRBV6-6 and J usage is TRBJ1-4; 8 positions match TRBD1. Looked up from germline, CDR1 is MNHNY and CDR2 is SVGAGI (reference sequence). The CDR3 extends over 12 amino acids. The J segment lost 12 bases and the V segment lost 6 bases, leaving 6 bases of the junction unmatched. The DNA for the CDR3 is TGTGCCAGCAGCCCCGGACAGGGTCAACTGTTTTTT. Translated, it gives CASSPGQGQLFF.

The chain couples TRBV5-1 to TRBJ1-2; D gene uncertain. Trimming stripped 3 bases from V and 3 bases from J, with 9 bases between. Germline V gene sequence: CDR1 SGHRS, CDR2 YFSETQ. The CDR3 is made up of 13 amino acids. CDR3 nucleotides: TGCGCCAGCAGCTCCGTCGGGGACTATGGCTACACCTTC. This gives the protein CASSSVGDYGYTF.

The chain is built from TRBV28 and TRBJ1-6; TRBD1 is a possible D gene (5 bases). Per germline, CDR1 MDHEN and CDR2 SYDVKM. V dropped 3 bases and J dropped 10 bases, with 16 bases sitting between them. The CDR3 is 15 residues long. The CDR3 DNA reads TGTGCCAGCAGTTTGCCCGGACTGAAGGGGTCACCCCTCCACTTT. Amino acid sequence: CASSLPGLKGSPLHF.

This rearrangement joins TRBV7-9 to TRBJ1-2, with D tentatively TRBD1 (5 bases). The length of the CDR3 is 14 residues. CDR1 and CDR2 from the germline V gene are SEHNR and FQNEAQ (reference sequence). V lost 6 bases and J 5 bases, leaving 16 bases between the germline ends. CDR3 nucleotides: TGTGCCAGCAGACCCACCGGGGCTTCTTATGGCTACACCTTC. It yields the protein CASRPTGASYGYTF.

The V and J genes are TRBV7-9 and TRBJ2-7; D remains unclear. This CDR3 region has 12 residues. CDR1 and CDR2 (germline): SEHNR, FQNEAQ (reference sequence). Trimming left V 4 bases short and J 4 bases short, with 8 bases between. CDR3 coding DNA: TGTGCCAGCAGCTCGTTGGGGTACGAGCAGTACTTC. This translates into CASSSLGYEQYF.

The sample holds one count of this clone. This chain joins TRBV7-9 and TRBJ1-1; the D is unclear. The CDR3 sequence is 13 residues long. The V and J ends lost 5 bases and 0 bases respectively, with 7 bases between them. Germline CDR1 reads SEHNR; CDR2 reads FQNEAQ (reference sequence). CDR3 sequence (DNA): TGTGCCAGCAGCGCTTCTATGAACACTGAAGCTTTCTTT. The encoded protein is CASSASMNTEAFF.

This chain uses TRBV6-6 with TRBJ1-2, with 7 positions matching TRBD1. Germline assignment: CDR1 MNHNY and CDR2 SVGAGI (reference sequence). The V and J ends lost 4 bases and 2 bases, in that order; junction bases with no gene match: 7. The CDR3 has 15 amino acids. Written as DNA, the CDR3 is TGTGCCAGCAGTTTCCTCGGACAGGTCAACTATGGCTACACCTTC. Protein: CASSFLGQVNYGYTF.

The chain couples TRBV5-1 to TRBJ2-1; a weak D match, TRBD2 (6 bases). Germline CDR1 SGHRS, CDR2 YFSETQ. The CDR3 contains 14 residues. The V gene lost 2 bases and the J gene lost 10 bases, with 16 bases spanning the gap. The CDR3 nucleotides read TGCGCCAGCAGCTTACCACAGGTGGCGGGGGAGCAGTTCTTC. Protein sequence: CASSLPQVAGEQFF.

V usage is TRBV6-5 and J usage is TRBJ1-1; D remains ambiguous. Germline CDR1 and CDR2: MNHEY and SVGAGI. V was shortened by 5 bases and J by 11 bases, with 6 bases between the two germline ends. CDR3 size: 9 residues. The CDR3, as DNA: TGTGCCAGCAGTGAACGGGCTTTCTTT. This gives the protein CASSERAFF.

Points on this clone: At one of its ends the junction is not consistent with the germline gene, which may arise from a read error. The rearrangement links TRBV7-9 to TRBJ2-7; TRBD2 agrees at 9 bases. This CDR3 has 12 residues. Per germline, CDR1 SEHNR and CDR2 FQNEAQ (reference sequence). The CDR3 DNA reads as TGTGCCAGCAGCCTAGCAGAGCGGGAGGTCTCCTTC. This translates into CASSLAEREVSF.

The J gene is TRBJ2-6, the V gene TRBV7-3; D is uncertain. The CDR3 length is 15 residues. Between the trimmed V and J ends, which lost 6 bases and 4 bases, there was a span of 13 bases. CDR1 is SGHTA, CDR2 FQGTGA, per germline. CDR3 region: CASSSPKGGANVLTF. For the CDR3, the DNA is TGTGCCAGCAGTTCCCCGAAGGGCGGGGCCAACGTCCTGACTTTC.

In this sample, this clone turned up once. V is TRBV4-1 and J is TRBJ2-1, with D perhaps TRBD2 (6 bases). The V gene's germline CDR1 is MGHRA and CDR2 YSYEKL. V lost 4 bases and J lost 0, with 16 bases in between. CDR3 length: 17 residues. This CDR3 is CASSLLGDLLSYNEQFF. The CDR3 coding sequence is TGCGCCAGCAGCCTCCTGGGGGACTTACTCTCCTACAATGAGCAGTTCTTC.

Only one count was recorded for this clone. V usage is TRBV5-1 and J usage is TRBJ1-1; tentative D call: TRBD1 (5 bases). From germline, CDR1 is SGHRS and CDR2 YFSETQ. The CDR3 loop spans 16 amino acids. V was clipped by 0 bases and J by 7 bases, with 19 bases between them. The CDR3 sequence is CASSLAFVGGEDEAFF. In DNA, the CDR3 is TGCGCCAGCAGCTTGGCCTTCGTCGGGGGAGAGGATGAAGCTTTCTTT.

This clone has a single count. The chain uses TRBV7-9 and TRBJ2-7; no definite D call. Germline-derived CDR1 and CDR2 are SEHNR and FQNEAQ (reference sequence). The CDR3 is 13 amino acids. V shed 5 bases and J shed 0 bases, with 8 bases lying between them. CDR3 coding DNA: TGTGCCAGCAGCCGCCCTGCCTCCTACGAGCAGTACTTC. Residues: CASSRPASYEQYF. The complete variable domain, with remaining parts taken from reference TRBV7-9 and TRBJ2-7, reads DTGVSQNPRHKITKRGQNVTFRCDPISEHNRLYWYRQTLGQGPEFLTYFQNEAQLEKSRLLSDRFSAERPKGSFSTLEIQRTEQGDSAMYLCASSRPASYEQYFGPGTRLTVT.

V gene TRBV19 combines with J gene TRBJ2-1; D ambiguous. The CDR3 consists of 15 residues. Germline CDR1 reads LNHDA; CDR2 reads SQIVND (reference sequence). V lost 4 bases, J lost 2 bases, and 12 bases lay in between. In DNA, the CDR3 is TGTGCCAGTAGTAAACCCTTTCCGACCTACAATGAGCAGTTCTTC. This translates into CASSKPFPTYNEQFF.

CDR3 amino acids: CASSLGRTYNEQFF. In nucleotides, the CDR3 is TGTGCCAGCAGCTTAGGGCGGACCTACAATGAGCAGTTCTTC. The chain employs TRBV13 and TRBJ2-1; unclear D gene. The CDR3 runs to 14 residues. Germline V gene data show CDR1 as PRHDT and CDR2 as FYEKMQ (reference sequence). Trimming took off 0 bases at V and 2 bases at J, with 5 bases between the two ends.

This clone was seen a handful of times. V is TRBV19 and J is TRBJ2-7, with D hard to call. V gave up 5 bases and J gave up 3 bases, with 11 bases separating them. Germline CDR1 reads LNHDA; CDR2 reads SQIVND (reference sequence). The CDR3 is made up of 13 amino acids. CDR3: CASSLDGFYEQYF. For the CDR3, the DNA is TGTGCCAGTAGTCTGGACGGATTCTACGAGCAGTACTTC.

The rearrangement uses TRBV6-5 and TRBJ2-3; 7 bases are a match to TRBD1. Germline CDR1 is MNHEY and CDR2 is SVGAGI. This CDR3 comprises 14 residues. V dropped 5 bases and J dropped 3; count of bases not matched to a gene: 5. The DNA for the CDR3 is TGTGCCAGCAGTCTCAGGGGGTGGACAGATACGCAGTATTTT. This gives the protein CASSLRGWTDTQYF.

The rearrangement links TRBV6-5 to TRBJ2-5; TRBD1 agrees at 7 bases. The V segment lost 2 bases and the J segment 5 bases; nucleotides outside the gene matches: 5. There are 14 residues in the CDR3. Per germline, CDR1 MNHEY and CDR2 SVGAGI. CDR3 sequence: CASSYPQGRETQYF. The CDR3 coding sequence is TGTGCCAGCAGTTACCCACAGGGGCGGGAGACCCAGTACTTC.

This chain connects TRBV18 to TRBJ2-7; TRBD1 might be the D (5 bases). Trimming stripped 7 bases from V and 1 base from J, with 14 bases between. The length of the CDR3 is 14 residues. Germline V CDR1 and CDR2: KGHSH, LQKENI. CDR3 coding DNA: TGTGCCAGCTGCCCGGTGCAGGGTTCCTACGAGCAGTACTTC. This translates into CASCPVQGSYEQYF. Using reference TRBV18 and TRBJ2-7 for the parts outside the CDR3, the full variable domain is NAGVMQNPRHLVRRRGQEARLRCSPMKGHSHVYWYRQLPEEGLKFMVYLQKENIIDESGMPKERFSAEFPKEGPSILRIQQVVRGDSAAYFCASCPVQGSYEQYFGPGTRLTVT.

This clone showed up just once. V is TRBV6-1 and J is TRBJ1-1, with D possibly TRBD1 on 5 matching bases. The V gene's germline CDR1 is MNHNS and CDR2 SASEGT. This CDR3 comprises 13 residues. V was cut by 3 bases and J by 3 bases, with 8 bases left in between. CDR3: CASSEGDYTEAFF. In nucleotides, the CDR3 is TGTGCCAGCAGTGAGGGGGATTACACTGAAGCTTTCTTT.

The chain couples TRBV12-5 to TRBJ1-1; the D gene is possibly TRBD1 (6 bases). Per the germline V gene, CDR1 is LGHNT and CDR2 is FRNRAP. Deletions cut 1 base from V and 14 bases from J, with 17 bases between. This CDR3 spans 13 amino acids. CDR3 protein: CASGLGGATNRFF. In nucleotides, the CDR3 is TGTGCTAGTGGTTTGGGGGGGGCTACAAACCGATTCTTT. Based on the CDR3 plus reference TRBV12-5 and TRBJ1-1, the full variable domain is DARVTQTPRHKVTEMGQEVTMRCQPILGHNTVFWYRQTMMQGLELLAYFRNRAPLDDSGMPKDRFSAEMPDATLATLKIQPSEPRDSAVYFCASGLGGATNRFFGQGTRLTVV.

The rearrangement uses TRBV6-5 and TRBJ1-1, with D possibly being TRBD1 (6 bases). V gave up 8 bases and J gave up 3 bases, with 16 bases separating them. Germline V gives CDR1 MNHEY, CDR2 SVGAGI. The CDR3 has 14 amino acids. The CDR3 here is CASADDRSHTEAFF. DNA of the CDR3: TGTGCCAGCGCAGACGACAGGTCCCACACTGAAGCTTTCTTT.

The CDR3, as DNA: TGTGCCAGCAGTTCCTTTACGGGACACTCCTACAATGAGCAGTTCTTC. Protein sequence: CASSSFTGHSYNEQFF. The chain is built from TRBV11-1 and TRBJ2-1; maybe TRBD1 (6 bases). Germline CDR1 is SGHAT and CDR2 is FQDESV (reference sequence). V lost 6 bases and J 0 bases, leaving 15 bases between the germline ends. The CDR3 sequence is 16 residues long.

This chain connects TRBV11-2 to TRBJ2-7, with D perhaps matching TRBD1 or TRBD2 (5 bases each). The CDR3 spans 14 residues. The germline V gene encodes CDR1 SGHAT and CDR2 FQNNGV. Trimming stripped 1 base from V and 5 bases from J, with 12 bases between. CDR3 coding DNA: TGTGCCAGCAGCTTAGCCGGGGCGGTCCACGAGCAGTACTTC. It yields the protein CASSLAGAVHEQYF.

This clone was seen once. The chain links TRBV5-8 to TRBJ2-1; the match to TRBD2 covers 13 bases. The CDR3 extends over 19 amino acids. Germline V gene sequence: CDR1 SGHTS, CDR2 YDEGEE. V lost 1 base to trimming and J lost 4 bases; unmatched junction nucleotides: 11. This CDR3 is CASSLTGTSGVSWYNEQFF. Written as DNA, the CDR3 is TGTGCCAGCAGCTTGACCGGGACTAGCGGGGTTTCGTGGTACAATGAGCAGTTCTTC. Supplemented by reference TRBV5-8 and TRBJ2-1, the full variable domain reads EAGVTQSPTHLIKTRGQQATLRCSPISGHTSVYWYQQALGLGLQFLLWYDEGEERNRGNFPPRFSGRQFPNYSSELNVNALELEDSALYLCASSLTGTSGVSWYNEQFFGPGTRLTVL.

V is TRBV4-2 and J is TRBJ2-3, with TRBD2 identical over 12 bases. Looked up from germline, CDR1 is LGHNA and CDR2 is YNFKEQ. J was trimmed by 2 bases and V by 4 bases; bases with no gene match: 7. The CDR3 is made up of 17 amino acids. The CDR3 sequence is CASSLGLAGLFTDTQYF. The CDR3 DNA follows: TGTGCCAGCAGCCTCGGACTAGCGGGGCTCTTCACAGATACGCAGTATTTT.